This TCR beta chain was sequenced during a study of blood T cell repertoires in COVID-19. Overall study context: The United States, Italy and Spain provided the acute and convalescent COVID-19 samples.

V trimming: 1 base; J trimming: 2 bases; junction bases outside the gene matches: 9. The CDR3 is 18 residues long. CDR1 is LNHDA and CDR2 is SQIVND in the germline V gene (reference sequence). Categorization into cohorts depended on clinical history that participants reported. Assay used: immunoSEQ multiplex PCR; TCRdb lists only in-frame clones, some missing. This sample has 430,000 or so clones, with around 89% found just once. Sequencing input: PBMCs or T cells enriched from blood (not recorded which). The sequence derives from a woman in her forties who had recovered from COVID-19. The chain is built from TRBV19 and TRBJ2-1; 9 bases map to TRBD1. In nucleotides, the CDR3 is TGTGCCAGTAGTATAGGGCTAATACGGGACAGGGCCTACAATGAGCAGTTCTTC. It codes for CASSIGLIRDRAYNEQFF.